This T cell receptor (beta chain) was recovered during a study of neurological immune-mediated disorders. Study findings and constraints: One related-CDR3 cluster, identified by phylogenetic grouping, held the repertoires of 18 of 34 multiple sclerosis patients and was a possible signature. Sharing of CDR3 amino acid sequences among expanded clones across subjects was absent, suggesting private repertoires in all groups. There was no clinical or MRI feature that was associated with the multiple sclerosis repertoire cluster.

5'RACE employing 10-nucleotide random UMIs yielded the cDNA. TCRdb ran MiXCR on the 5' RACE reads and lists one entry per CDR3 protein. The sample has about 60,000 distinct CDR3 sequences, 3% to 3.5% seen once. This clonotype came up many times. Its specificity is not known. Germline assignment: CDR1 DFQATT and CDR2 SNEGSKA (reference sequence). The CDR3 runs 15 residues. The ends lost 2 bases at V and 9 bases at J; junction bases unmatched: 11. The chain uses TRBV20-1 and TRBJ1-5; 9 nucleotides agree with TRBD1. The TCR originated in a woman aged 55-69 years with multiple sclerosis. The sequenced sample was PBMCs. CDR3 sequence (DNA): TGCAGTGCTAGAACGCAGACAGGGGGAGTACGGCCCCAGCATTTT. As protein: CSARTQTGGVRPQHF.